This TCR beta chain was documented in a study of cytomegalovirus exposure and HLA in healthy donors. Overall study results and limits: Prediction of most subjects' HLA-A and HLA-B alleles by TCR beta sequences was reportedly accurate.

Note on this clone: Its antigen is undetermined.

The CDR3 runs 13 residues. Trimming cost V 3 bases and J 4 bases, with 7 bases left between them. Per the germline V gene, CDR1 is MRHNA and CDR2 is SNTAGT. PCR employed 60 Vbeta and 13 Jbeta primers. Method: immunoSEQ multiplex PCR; TCRdb's copy keeps in-frame clones and lacks some. Of more than 65,000 clones in the sample, roughly four fifths were seen once. This rearrangement joins TRBV6-4 to TRBJ1-5; D is unclear. The specimen was PBMCs. The sequence was collected from a woman aged 50 to 60 in good health and CMV-seropositive. The CDR3 bases are TGTGCCAGCAGTGAAACGGGGAATCAGCCCCAGCATTTT. Its translation: CASSETGNQPQHF.